This T cell receptor (beta chain) was sequenced for a study of blood T cells in healthy people across ages. Study in general: Template switching picked up about one barcoded beta molecule for each two T cells.

On this clonotype itself: What it binds is unknown.

For the second PCR, which ran for 7 to 11 cycles, a sample-barcoded 5' primer and a J-beta primer mix were used. TCRdb reprocessed the 5' RACE reads via MiXCR and lists one record per CDR3 protein. The data hold some 1.4 million distinct CDR3 sequences, with roughly 40% observed a single time. Overall study findings and caveats: With naive T cell percentage, TCR beta diversity showed a strong correlation.

V shed 1 base and J shed 0 bases, with 4 bases lying between them. Germline assignment: CDR1 MDHEN and CDR2 SYDVKM. This CDR3 is 15 amino acids long. The rearrangement uses TRBV28 and TRBJ2-6; D gene uncertain. This clonotype originated in a woman in her late teens or twenties in good health. Specimen: blood. The CDR3 is CASSLFPSGANVLTF. CDR3 nucleotides: TGTGCCAGCAGTTTATTCCCCTCTGGGGCCAACGTCCTGACTTTC.